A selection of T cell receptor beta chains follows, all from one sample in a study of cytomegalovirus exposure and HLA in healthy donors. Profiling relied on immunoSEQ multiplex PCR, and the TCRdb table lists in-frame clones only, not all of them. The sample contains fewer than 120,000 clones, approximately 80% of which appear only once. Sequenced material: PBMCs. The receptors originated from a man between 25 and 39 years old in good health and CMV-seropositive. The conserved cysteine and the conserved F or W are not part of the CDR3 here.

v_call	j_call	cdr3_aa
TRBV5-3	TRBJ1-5	ARSLTGKSWQPQH
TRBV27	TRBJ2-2	ASSLQGSVTGELF
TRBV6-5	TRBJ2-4	ASRERGRGNIQY
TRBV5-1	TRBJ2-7	ASRSGGVASYEQY
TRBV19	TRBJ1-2	ASSPDTKSGYT
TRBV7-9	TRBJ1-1	ASSTRDNLNTEAF
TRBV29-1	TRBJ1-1	SVSAGGTEAF
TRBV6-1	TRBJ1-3	ASRYDSRGNTIY
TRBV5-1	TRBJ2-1	ASKGEGQEQF
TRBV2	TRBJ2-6	ASRPTGRGANVLT
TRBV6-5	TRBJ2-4	ASSYDSLGGIQY
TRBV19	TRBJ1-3	ASSIDFSSGNTIY
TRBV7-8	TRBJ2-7	ASSSGTSGYEQY
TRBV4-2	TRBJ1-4	ASSQGDRGDEKLF
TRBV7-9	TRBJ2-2	ASSWGSAGELF
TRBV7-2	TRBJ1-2	ASSRTGTENGYT
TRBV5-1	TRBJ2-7	ASSFRDKPHYEQY
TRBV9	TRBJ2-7	ASSVNQGSEQY
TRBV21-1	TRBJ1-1	ASSKGSRGMNTEAF
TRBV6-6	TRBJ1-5	ASSATDSNQPQH
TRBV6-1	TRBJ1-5	ASTQDRGPRPQH
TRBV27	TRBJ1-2	ASSYLRDRVIWGYT
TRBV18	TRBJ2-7	ASSLRGQGIDEQY
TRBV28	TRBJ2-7	ASSPSGRREQY
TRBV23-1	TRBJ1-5	ASSQSLGTNQPQH
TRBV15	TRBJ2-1	ATSRDPGLVYEQF
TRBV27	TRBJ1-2	ASSSRRQGDGYT
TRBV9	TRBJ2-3	ASSPGVEGETQY
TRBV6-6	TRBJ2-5	ASSYGADRAQETQY
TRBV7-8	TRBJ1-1	ASSQGDRRMNTEAF
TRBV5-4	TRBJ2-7	ASSSGLAGDEQY
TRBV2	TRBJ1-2	ASTSTQGAYGYT
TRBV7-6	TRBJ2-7	ASRNTGAYEQY
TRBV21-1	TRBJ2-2	ASSKGRRNTNTGELF
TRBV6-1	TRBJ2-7	ASSGELATYEQY